Below, one T cell receptor (beta chain) is given with its context. Antigen: not known. The sample comes from a study of monozygotic twins with inflammatory bowel disease. Study outcomes and limitations: Inverse Simpson values showed less TCRbeta diversity in IBD patients than in their healthy co-twins.

Each CDR3 protein gets one entry in TCRdb, which reprocessed the 5' RACE reads and gives no DNA. The sample has roughly 150,000 distinct CDR3 sequences, and its top ten clones hold 2.8%. The CDR3 has 15 amino acids. Germline V gene data show CDR1 as DFQATT and CDR2 as SNEGSKA (reference sequence). This sequence originates from a human donor with ulcerative colitis or Crohn's disease, or a healthy co-twin of an affected twin (not recorded which). This chain connects TRBV20-1 to TRBJ2-1; with no DNA, the TCRdb D assignment of TRBD2 cannot be verified. The sequenced material came from blood. The CDR3: CSASGLAGSYNEQFF.